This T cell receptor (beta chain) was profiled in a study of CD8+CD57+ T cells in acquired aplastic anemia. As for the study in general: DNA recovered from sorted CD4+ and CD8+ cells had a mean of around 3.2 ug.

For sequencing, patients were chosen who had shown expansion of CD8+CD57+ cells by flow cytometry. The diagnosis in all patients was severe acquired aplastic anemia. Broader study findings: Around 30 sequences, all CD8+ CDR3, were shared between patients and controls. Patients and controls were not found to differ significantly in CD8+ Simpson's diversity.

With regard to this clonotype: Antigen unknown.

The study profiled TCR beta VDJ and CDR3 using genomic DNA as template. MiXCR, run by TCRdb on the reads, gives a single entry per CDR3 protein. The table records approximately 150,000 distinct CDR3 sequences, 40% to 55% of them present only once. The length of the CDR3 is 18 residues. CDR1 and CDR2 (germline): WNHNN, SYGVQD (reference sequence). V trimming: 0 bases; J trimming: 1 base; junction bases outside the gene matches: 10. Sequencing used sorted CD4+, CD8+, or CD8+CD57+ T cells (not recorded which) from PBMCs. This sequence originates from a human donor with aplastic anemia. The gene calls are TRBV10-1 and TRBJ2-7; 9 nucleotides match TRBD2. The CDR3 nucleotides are TGCGCCAGCAGTGAGTCTGTTCGGTGGCTAGCGGGATCCTACGAGCAGTACTTC. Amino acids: CASSESVRWLAGSYEQYF.